Listed here is a single T cell receptor beta chain. Its specific antigen is unknown. No quality values exist for individual bases; no much larger clone is one base distant. There are 16 amino acids in the CDR3, from cysteine to phenylalanine inclusive. Only the CDR3 DNA stays, 48 bases, in frame from base 1. Library construction relied on the immunoSEQ multiplex PCR assay. Here the immuneACCESS table is served through TCRdb, limited to in-frame sequences with V and J called. Missing clones are a known gap in these copies; in checked studies unresolved V genes cover under half, and the rest lacks a known reason. The sample contains tens of thousands of clones, 92% of them found a single time. The top ten constitute around 0.42% of the sample. This sample is part of a study of technical replicates of blood from a handful of donors (dated by TCRdb to 2015 to 2018).

This receptor was taken from a human donor in good health. Specimen: T cells isolated from PBMCs. This sequence uses TRBV1 and TRBJ1-2; the table's D gene call, TRBD1, was not cross checked with the DNA. TRBV1 is an annotated pseudogene. CDR3 region: CTSSQGGQGILYGYTF. The DNA is as follows: TGCACCAGCAGCCAAGGAGGGCAGGGGATTTTGTATGGCTACACCTTC.